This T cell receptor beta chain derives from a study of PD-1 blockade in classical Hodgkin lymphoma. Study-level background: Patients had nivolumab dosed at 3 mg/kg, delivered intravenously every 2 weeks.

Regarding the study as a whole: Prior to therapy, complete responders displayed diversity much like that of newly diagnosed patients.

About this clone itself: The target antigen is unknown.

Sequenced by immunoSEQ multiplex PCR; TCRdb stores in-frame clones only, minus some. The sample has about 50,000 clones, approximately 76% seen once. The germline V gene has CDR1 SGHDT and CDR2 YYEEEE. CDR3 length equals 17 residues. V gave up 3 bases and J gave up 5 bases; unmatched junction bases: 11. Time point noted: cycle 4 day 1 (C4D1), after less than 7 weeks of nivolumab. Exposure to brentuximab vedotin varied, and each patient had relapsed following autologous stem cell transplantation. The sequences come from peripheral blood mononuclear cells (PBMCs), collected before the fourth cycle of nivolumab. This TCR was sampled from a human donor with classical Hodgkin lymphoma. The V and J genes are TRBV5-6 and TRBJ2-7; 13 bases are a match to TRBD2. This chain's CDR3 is CASSSGGSGLAGHEQYF. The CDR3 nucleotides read TGTGCCAGCAGCTCCGGAGGCTCGGGACTAGCGGGACACGAGCAGTACTTC.